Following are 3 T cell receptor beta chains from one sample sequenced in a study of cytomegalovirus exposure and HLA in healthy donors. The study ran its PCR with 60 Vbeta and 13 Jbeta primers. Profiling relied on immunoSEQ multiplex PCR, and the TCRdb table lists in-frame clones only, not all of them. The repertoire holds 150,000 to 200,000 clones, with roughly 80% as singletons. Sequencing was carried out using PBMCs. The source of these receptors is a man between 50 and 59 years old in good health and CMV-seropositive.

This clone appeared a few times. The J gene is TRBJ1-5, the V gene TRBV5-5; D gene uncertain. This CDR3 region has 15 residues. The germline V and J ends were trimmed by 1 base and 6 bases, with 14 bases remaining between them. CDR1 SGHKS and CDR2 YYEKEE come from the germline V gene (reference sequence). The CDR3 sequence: CASSLWGSGIQPQHF. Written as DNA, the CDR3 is TGTGCCAGCAGCTTGTGGGGATCGGGGATTCAGCCCCAGCATTTT.

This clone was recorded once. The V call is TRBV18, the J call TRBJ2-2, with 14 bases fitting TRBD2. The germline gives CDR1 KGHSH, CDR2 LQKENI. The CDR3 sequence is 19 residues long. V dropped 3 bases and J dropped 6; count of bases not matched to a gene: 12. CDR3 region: CASSPQGLAGVLEAGELFF. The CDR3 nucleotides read TGTGCCAGCTCACCCCAGGGACTAGCGGGAGTCCTTGAGGCCGGGGAGCTGTTTTTT.

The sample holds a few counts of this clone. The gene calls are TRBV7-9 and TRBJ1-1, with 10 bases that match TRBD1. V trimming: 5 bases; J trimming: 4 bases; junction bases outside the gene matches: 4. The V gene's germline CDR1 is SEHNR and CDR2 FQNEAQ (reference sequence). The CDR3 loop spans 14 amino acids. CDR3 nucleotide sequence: TGTGCCAGCAGCACGGACAGGGGGTCCACTGAAGCTTTCTTT. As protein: CASSTDRGSTEAFF.